This TCR beta chain was profiled in a study of blood T cell repertoires in COVID-19. Overall study context: Material from acute and convalescent COVID-19 was sourced from the United States, Italy and Spain. From T cells, B-cell-depleted T cells, or PBMCs came the material, which was cDNA or gDNA.

CDR3 length equals 14 residues. Germline loops: CDR1 LGHDT, CDR2 YNNKEL (reference sequence). Original data processing: Reference gene primer amplification gave nucleated cell count estimates. Here immunoSEQ multiplex PCR was the method, and the copy in TCRdb shows in-frame clones only, minus some. D and trimming were read from the DNA, whereas the V and J calls and clone size are those reported in that table. Found here are approximately 110,000 clones, roughly two thirds of them singletons; the top ten hold approximately 5.9%. In regard to this clone: At one end, the junction sequence differs from germline, possibly due to a read error.

The sequencing input was peripheral blood. This receptor was taken from a man of 80 years or more with acute or convalescent COVID-19. This chain joins TRBV3-1 (or the pseudogene TRBV3-2) and TRBJ2-4; the match to TRBD2 covers 8 bases. The CDR3 coding sequence is TGTGCCACCAGCTACGGGGGGGGCCTAAACATTCAGTACTTC. Translation: CATSYGGGLNIQYF.